The 21 T cell receptor beta chains below all came from one sample that was sequenced in a study of tumor-infiltrating lymphocytes in primary liver carcinoma. DNA and RNA were both co-extracted from approximately 20-30 mg of bulk tissue that had not been sorted. TCR beta cDNA was reverse-transcribed from about 500 ng of total RNA. The reaction used a constant-region primer and ProtoScript II reverse transcriptase. Nested multiplex PCR, run for three rounds with slightly modified ARM-PCR, yielded TCR beta libraries. The opening two PCR rounds, 10 cycles each, paired TRBV1-TRBV30 forward primers with a C-beta reverse primer. TCRdb passed the multiplex PCR reads through MiXCR, listing each CDR3 protein once. Here the sample spans approximately 110,000 distinct CDR3 sequences, around 64% being singletons. Material for sequencing was liver tumor tissue from sampling region 3. Subset indicated: tumor region T3, left-lateral pole. Receptors were obtained from a woman aged 55-70 years with primary liver carcinoma and hepatitis B virus infection.

On this clonotype: A read error may account for a junction end that differs from germline. The gene calls are TRBV6-6 and TRBJ2-1; 8 bases match TRBD2. CDR3 length equals 14 residues. Germline loops: CDR1 MNHNY, CDR2 SVGAGI (reference sequence). This CDR3 is CASRGLANDNEQFF. The CDR3 DNA reads as TGTGCCAGCAGAGGACTAGCTAATGACAATGAGCAGTTCTTT.

A word on this clonotype: No conserved phenylalanine or tryptophan is present at the end of the CDR3, so a read error is the likely explanation. The chain combines TRBV4-2 with TRBJ2-1; D unclear. The CDR3 contains 15 residues. CDR1 LGHNA and CDR2 YNFKEQ come from the germline V gene. This chain's CDR3 is CASSLSSPQYNEQFS. CDR3 coding DNA: TGTGCTAGCAGCCTAAGTTCCCCTCAGTACAATGAGCAGTTCTCC.

The chain joins TRBV5-1 to TRBJ2-5; TRBD1 matches at 9 bases. Germline values: CDR1 SGHRS, CDR2 YFSETQ. CDR3 length: 14 amino acids. V shed 4 bases and J 3 bases; nucleotides not matched to a gene: 4. CDR3 sequence reads: CASSPRTGEETQYF. CDR3 bases: TGCGCCAGCAGCCCTCGGACAGGGGAAGAGACCCAGTACTTC.

This clonotype turned up a few times. A single base separates this from a much larger clone, so it may be a read error. This chain connects TRBV29-1 to TRBJ2-3, with TRBD2 as a possible D gene (5 bases). This CDR3 comprises 12 residues. Germline V CDR1 and CDR2: SQVTM, ANQGSEA. The CDR3 protein is CSAPRAADMQYF. In DNA form, the CDR3 reads TGCAGCGCCCCCAGAGCAGCGGATATGCAGTATTTT.

This chain uses TRBV2 with TRBJ2-2; 8 bases map to TRBD2. V trimming: 5 bases; J trimming: 2 bases; junction bases outside the gene matches: 7. The CDR3 has 16 amino acids. Germline CDR1 and CDR2: SNHLY and FYNNEI. In nucleotides, the CDR3 is TGTGCCAGCAGTTCGGGCGGGAGGATTAACACCGGGGAGCTGTTTTTT. Protein sequence: CASSSGGRINTGELFF.

This chain uses TRBV12-3 or TRBV12-4 with TRBJ1-6; no firm D call. CDR3 size: 14 residues. Trimming cost V 7 bases and J 7 bases, with 14 bases left between them. CDR3 sequence (DNA): TGTGCCAGCACCCGGGCAGGCTGGAATTCACCCCTCCACTTT. Protein sequence: CASTRAGWNSPLHF.

Points on this clonotype: The final CDR3 position lacks the conserved phenylalanine or tryptophan, pointing to a likely read error. V is TRBV11-2 and J is TRBJ1-3; D is possibly TRBD1 (5 bases). This CDR3 is 13 amino acids long. The germline gives CDR1 SGHAT, CDR2 FQNNGV. CDR3 sequence reads: CTSSFDIGDTIYI. CDR3 nucleotide sequence: TGTACCAGCAGCTTCGATATAGGGGACACCATATATATT.

The chain recombines TRBV29-1 with TRBJ2-2; D may be TRBD1 or TRBD2 (5 bases each). The CDR3 length is 13 residues. CDR1 is SQVTM and CDR2 is ANQGSEA in the germline V gene. Trimming cost V 6 bases and J 12 bases, with 20 bases left between them. CDR3 DNA: TGCAGCGTCACGGGGCACTCGGATGGGAAGCTGTTTTTT. Translating it yields CSVTGHSDGKLFF.

About this clonotype itself: Relative to the germline gene, one junction end is altered; a read error may explain this. The rearrangement joins TRBV5-6 to TRBJ2-1, with D hard to call. The CDR3 loop spans 17 amino acids. Germline V CDR1 and CDR2: SGHDT, YYEEEE. The CDR3 DNA reads TGTGCCATCAGCGTGTACCCCCCTTGGAGTAGCAGGAGAGGGCAGTTCTTC. Its protein is CAISVYPPWSSRRGQFF.

For this clonotype: This CDR3 fails to terminate in the conserved phenylalanine or tryptophan, so it likely reflects a read error. The DNA is left out, because the CDR3 cannot be placed on it with certainty; the CDR3 is given as TCRdb lists it. The V and J genes are TRBV11-2 and TRBJ2-1; no check of the table's D call, TRBD2, against the DNA was made. The CDR3 has 15 amino acids, counting both end residues. Germline V gene data show CDR1 as SGHAT and CDR2 as FQNNGV. This chain's CDR3 is CASSTTSGGSNEQSI.

For this clonotype: The conserved phenylalanine or tryptophan normally closing the CDR3 is absent here, so this likely arose from a read error. The chain has TRBV29-1 and TRBJ1-5, with a weak D call TRBD1 (5 bases). The CDR3 runs 14 residues. The germline gives CDR1 SQVTM, CDR2 ANQGSEA. The CDR3 DNA is TGCATCGTTGCCGAGACAGATAGCAATCAGCCCCAGCATATT. Translating gives CIVAETDSNQPQHI.

This clonotype was found many times. The V and J genes are TRBV28 and TRBJ1-3; D gene unclear. The germline V gene encodes CDR1 MDHEN and CDR2 SYDVKM. This CDR3 region has 15 residues. The V gene lost 6 bases and the J gene lost 1 base, with 13 bases spanning the gap. CDR3 protein: CASRPGPGSGNTIYF. The CDR3 bases are TGTGCCAGCAGACCCGGGCCTGGGTCTGGAAACACCATATATTTT.

This clonotype ranks as medium-sized. The chain is built from TRBV12-3 or TRBV12-4 and TRBJ2-3; 7 bases match TRBD2. This CDR3 has 16 residues. V gave up 5 bases and J gave up 7 bases; unmatched junction bases: 15. Here the CDR3 reads CASSDVGPGRAYTQYF. The CDR3 DNA follows: TGTGCCAGCAGTGACGTAGGGCCAGGGAGGGCCTATACGCAGTATTTT.

This chain joins TRBV7-8 and TRBJ1-2; tentatively, D is TRBD1 (6 bases). Trimming removed 1 base from V and 8 bases from J, with 14 bases in between. This CDR3 contains 14 residues. Germline V lookup: CDR1 SGHVS, CDR2 FQNEAQ. CDR3 nucleotides: TGTGCCAGCAGCTTAGTCGACAGGTCCGTGGGCTACACCTTC. This sequence encodes CASSLVDRSVGYTF. The full variable domain, with the rest looked up from reference TRBV7-8 and TRBJ1-2, is GAGVSQSPRYKVAKRGQDVALRCDPISGHVSLFWYQQALGQGPEFLTYFQNEAQLDKSGLPSDRFFAERPEGSVSTLKIQRTQQEDSAVYLCASSLVDRSVGYTFGSGTRLTVV.

This clonotype was counted only a few times. V is TRBV28 and J is TRBJ2-6, with a tentative D call TRBD1 (5 bases). CDR3 length equals 16 residues. The ends were cut back, 3 bases at V and 4 bases at J, with 13 bases in the middle. Germline-derived CDR1 and CDR2 are MDHEN and SYDVKM. The CDR3 sequence: CASSLQGSDGANVLTF. In nucleotides, the CDR3 is TGTGCCAGCAGTTTGCAGGGATCGGACGGGGCCAACGTCCTGACTTTC.

A note on this clonotype: One end of the junction does not line up with germline, which may come from a read error. The chain couples TRBV28 to TRBJ2-5, with 9 bases matching TRBD1. From germline, CDR1 is MDHEN and CDR2 SYDVKM. The CDR3 is 16 residues long. CDR3 sequence reads: CAGSPGTGSTQETQYF. CDR3 sequence (DNA): TGTGCCGGCAGTCCGGGGACAGGGTCCACCCAAGAGACCCAGTACTTC.

The chain uses TRBV24-1 and TRBJ1-5; D ambiguous. Germline loops: CDR1 KGHDR, CDR2 SFDVKD. This CDR3 contains 14 residues. The germline V and J ends were trimmed by 5 bases and 4 bases, with 11 bases remaining between them. The CDR3 is CATSVGSENQPQHF. The CDR3 DNA follows: TGTGCCACCAGTGTAGGGTCCGAGAATCAGCCCCAGCATTTT.

A remark on this clonotype: Compared with germline, one end of the junction differs, possibly owing to a read error. The V gene is TRBV5-1, the J gene TRBJ2-5; D is undetermined. This CDR3 has 16 amino acids. CDR1 and CDR2 from the germline V gene are SGHRS and YFSETQ. CDR3 in amino acids: CASSLEGIGVGETQYF. DNA of the CDR3: TGCGCCAGTAGCTTGGAAGGTATCGGAGTGGGGGAGACCCAGTACTTC.

This sequence joins TRBV20-1 and TRBJ1-1, with D unresolved. This CDR3 has 13 amino acids. Per germline, CDR1 DFQATT and CDR2 SNEGSKA (reference sequence). V gave up 5 bases and J gave up 5 bases, with 15 bases separating them. The CDR3 reads CSASSGLLTEAFF. The CDR3 DNA reads as TGCAGTGCTTCCTCCGGGCTCCTAACTGAAGCTTTCTTT.

This clonotype has at least ten counts. The V call is TRBV12-3 or TRBV12-4, the J call TRBJ2-1, with unresolved D. Between the trimmed V and J ends, which lost 11 bases and 0 bases, there was a span of 11 bases. The CDR3 contains 13 residues. CDR3 in DNA: TGTGCCGTGGGCATGAGCTCCTACAATGAGCAGTTCTTC. Protein sequence: CAVGMSSYNEQFF.

Concerning this clonotype: Since no conserved phenylalanine or tryptophan closes the CDR3, a read error is the likely cause. V gene TRBV29-1 combines with J gene TRBJ2-1, with TRBD2 as a possible D gene (6 bases). CDR3 length equals 16 residues. Germline V gene sequence: CDR1 SQVTM, CDR2 ANQGSEA. This CDR3 is CSVEGSQGLHYNEQFI. The CDR3 DNA is TGCAGTGTTGAAGGGTCTCAGGGACTCCACTACAATGAGCAGTTCATC.